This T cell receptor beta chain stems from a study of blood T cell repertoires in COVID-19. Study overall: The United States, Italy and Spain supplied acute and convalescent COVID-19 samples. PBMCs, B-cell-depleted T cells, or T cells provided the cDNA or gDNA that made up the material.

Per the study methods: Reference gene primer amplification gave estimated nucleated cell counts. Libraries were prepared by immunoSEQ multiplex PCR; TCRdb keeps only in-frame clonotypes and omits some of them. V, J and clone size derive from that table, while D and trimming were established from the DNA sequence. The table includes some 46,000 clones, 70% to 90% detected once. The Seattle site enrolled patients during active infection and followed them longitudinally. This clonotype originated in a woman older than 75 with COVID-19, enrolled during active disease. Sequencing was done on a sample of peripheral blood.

The CDR3 spells CASRRKAGGLSYNEQFF. CDR3 DNA: TGTGCCAGCAGGAGAAAGGCGGGGGGCCTCTCCTACAATGAGCAGTTCTTC. This chain joins TRBV13 and TRBJ2-1; TRBD2 matches 8 bases. The CDR3 has 17 amino acids. With 6 bases clipped from V and 0 bases from J, the junction kept 10 bases outside the gene matches. The germline gives CDR1 PRHDT, CDR2 FYEKMQ (reference sequence).